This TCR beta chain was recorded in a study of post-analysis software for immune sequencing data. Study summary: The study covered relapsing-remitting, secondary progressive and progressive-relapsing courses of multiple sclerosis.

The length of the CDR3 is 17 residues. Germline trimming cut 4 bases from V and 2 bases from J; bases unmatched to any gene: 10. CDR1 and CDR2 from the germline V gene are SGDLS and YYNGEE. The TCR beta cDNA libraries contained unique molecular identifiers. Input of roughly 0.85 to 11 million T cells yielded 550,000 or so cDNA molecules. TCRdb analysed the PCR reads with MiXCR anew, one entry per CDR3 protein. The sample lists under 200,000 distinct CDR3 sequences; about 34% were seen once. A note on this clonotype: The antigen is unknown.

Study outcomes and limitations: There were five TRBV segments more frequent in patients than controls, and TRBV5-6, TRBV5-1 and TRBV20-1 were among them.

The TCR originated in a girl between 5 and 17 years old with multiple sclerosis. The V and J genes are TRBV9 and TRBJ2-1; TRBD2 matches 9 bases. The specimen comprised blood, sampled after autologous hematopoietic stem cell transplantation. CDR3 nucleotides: TGTGCCAGCAGCCCCAGGGGTAGCGGGAGAACCTACAATGAGCAGTTCTTC. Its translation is CASSPRGSGRTYNEQFF.